Included here is one T cell receptor (beta chain) sequence, with context. This sample is drawn from a study of blood T cell repertoires in COVID-19. Study as a whole: T cells, B-cell-depleted T cells, or PBMCs provided the cDNA or gDNA that served as material.

Source study methods: Cell counts per sample came from amplifying reference gene primers. Assay used: immunoSEQ multiplex PCR; TCRdb lists only in-frame clones, some missing. Clone size and the V and J calls come from that table; the DNA yielded D and trimming. The sample gives 250,000 or so clones, about nine tenths of which show up once; approximately 2.4% is in the top ten. Cohort assignment relied on participant-reported clinical history. This CDR3 is 16 amino acids long. Germline V gene lookup returns CDR1 MGHRA and CDR2 YSYEKL. Trimming removed 2 bases from V and 7 bases from J, with 18 bases in between.

The sample comprised PBMCs or T cells enriched from blood (not recorded which). The receptor was derived from a woman aged 18-29 years who had recovered from COVID-19. The gene calls are TRBV4-1 and TRBJ2-1, with D maybe TRBD2 (6 bases). The CDR3 reads CASSQRTRGLSNEQFF. CDR3 nucleotide sequence: TGCGCCAGCAGCCAAAGAACGCGGGGCCTGTCTAATGAGCAGTTCTTC.